The next 30 T cell receptor beta chains were all read from a single sample in a study of HIV-infected patients and healthy controls. About 450 ng RNA was reverse transcribed with alpha and beta constant-region primers. Alpha and beta chain libraries were made separately by chain-specific third strand synthesis with multiplexing indices. TCRdb independently ran MiXCR on the 5' RACE reads; one entry per CDR3 protein. The sample lists thousands of distinct CDR3 sequences, more than 7.5% occurring once. Antiretroviral therapy had run roughly three months, about 14 weeks, before follow-up blood collection. No cell fractionation was done, so the repertoire covers all unsorted peripheral blood T cells. The specimen comprised blood, sampled during antiretroviral therapy. These receptors all come from an adult with HIV infection.

This clonotype was observed at least ten times. The rearrangement uses TRBV15 and TRBJ1-5; 9 nucleotides agree with TRBD1. Looked up from germline, CDR1 is LNHNV and CDR2 is YYDKDF (reference sequence). The trim removed 2 bases at V and 2 bases at J, leaving 1 base unmatched. This CDR3 is 15 amino acids long. The CDR3 is CATSRRTGGNQPQHF. CDR3 DNA sequence: TGTGCCACCAGCAGACGGACAGGGGGCAATCAGCCCCAGCATTTT.

The chain employs TRBV28 and TRBJ1-6; D unresolved. CDR1 and CDR2 from the germline V gene are MDHEN and SYDVKM. With 2 bases removed from V and 4 bases from J, the gap between germline ends came to 18 bases. The CDR3 has 18 residues. The CDR3 here is CASSLRGLGTKYNSPLHF. The CDR3 nucleotides read TGTGCCAGCAGTTTAAGAGGGCTCGGAACCAAGTATAATTCACCCCTCCACTTT.

This clonotype is labeled as medium-sized (0.01 to 0.1%). V is TRBV20-1 and J is TRBJ2-1; D is perhaps TRBD2 (5 bases). V shed 4 bases and J shed 0 bases, with 13 bases lying between them. The CDR3 is 15 residues long. Germline V gives CDR1 DFQATT, CDR2 SNEGSKA (reference sequence). The CDR3 sequence is CSAMSSIFSYNEQFF. CDR3 nucleotides: TGCAGTGCTATGTCTAGCATCTTCTCCTACAATGAGCAGTTCTTC.

This clonotype was found a few times. The chain is built from TRBV18 and TRBJ2-3; D is unresolved. V was cut by 1 base and J by 5 bases, with 1 base left in between. This CDR3 has 11 amino acids. Germline CDR1 reads KGHSH; CDR2 reads LQKENI. The CDR3 spells CASSPRDTQYF. CDR3 nucleotides: TGTGCCAGCTCACCACGAGATACGCAGTATTTT.

This clonotype is large in the sample. The chain links TRBV19 to TRBJ1-5; D is undetermined. The CDR3 is 13 residues long. The germline V gene has CDR1 LNHDA and CDR2 SQIVND (reference sequence). Deletions cut 6 bases from V and 5 bases from J, with 11 bases between. The CDR3 spells CASSSEGYQPQHF. The CDR3 bases are TGTGCCAGTAGCTCGGAGGGTTATCAGCCCCAGCATTTT.

By sample fraction, this clonotype is medium-sized. The chain recombines TRBV11-1 with TRBJ2-3; unclear D gene. The CDR3 runs to 12 residues. V was shortened by 5 bases and J by 5 bases, with 8 bases between the two germline ends. The germline V gene has CDR1 SGHAT and CDR2 FQDESV (reference sequence). The DNA of the CDR3 is TGTGCCAGCAGCCTCACTGAAGATACGCAGTATTTT. Translation: CASSLTEDTQYF.

By frequency in the sample, this clonotype is medium-sized. The chain couples TRBV30 to TRBJ1-4; D is possibly TRBD1 (5 bases). The V gene lost 0 bases and the J gene lost 5 bases, with 10 bases spanning the gap. The CDR3 has 14 amino acids. Germline CDR1 and CDR2: GTSNPN and SVGIG (reference sequence). The CDR3 region is CAWSVHRLNEKLFF. The CDR3 DNA sequence: TGTGCCTGGAGTGTACACAGGCTGAATGAAAAACTGTTTTTT. Combining the CDR3 with reference TRBV30 and TRBJ1-4 gives the whole variable domain SQTIHQWPATLVQPVGSPLSLECTVEGTSNPNLYWYRQAAGRGLQLLFYSVGIGQISSEVPQNLSASRPQDRQFILSSKKLLLSDSGFYLCAWSVHRLNEKLFFGSGTQLSVL.

This clonotype was picked up many times. The chain carries TRBV19 and TRBJ1-5, with no clear D. V was shortened by 4 bases and J by 1 base, with 5 bases between the two germline ends. CDR3 size: 13 residues. Germline V gene sequence: CDR1 LNHDA, CDR2 SQIVND (reference sequence). The CDR3 DNA reads TGTGCCAGTAGTACTAAGAGCAATCAGCCCCAGCATTTT. The encoded protein is CASSTKSNQPQHF.

By proportion, this clonotype is large. The chain has TRBV7-8 and TRBJ1-4, with D hard to call. Trimming pared 0 bases from V and 8 bases from J, leaving 7 bases between. Germline CDR1 and CDR2: SGHVS and FQNEAQ. CDR3 length: 13 residues. Here the CDR3 reads CASSLAHWEKLFF. The CDR3 DNA is TGTGCCAGCAGCTTAGCGCATTGGGAAAAACTGTTTTTT.

This clonotype is classed as medium-sized. V and J are TRBV27 and TRBJ1-5; 10 bases align to TRBD1. The V segment lost 6 bases and the J segment 0 bases; nucleotides outside the gene matches: 2. The CDR3 spans 15 residues. Germline loops: CDR1 MNHEY, CDR2 SMNVEV (reference sequence). DNA of the CDR3: TGTGCCAGCAGGGGACAGGGGAGTAGCAATCAGCCCCAGCATTTT. Translating it yields CASRGQGSSNQPQHF.

This chain links TRBV29-1 with TRBJ2-3; 13 nucleotides match TRBD2. V was pared by 7 bases and J by 0 bases, with 4 bases of the junction left unmatched. CDR3 length: 15 residues. Germline CDR1 SQVTM, CDR2 ANQGSEA. The CDR3 here is CSAGTSGASTDTQYF. The CDR3 nucleotides are TGCAGCGCCGGGACTAGCGGGGCTAGCACAGATACGCAGTATTTT.

This clonotype was detected many times. The CDR3 region is CASSSVNTEAFF. CDR3 nucleotide sequence: TGTGCCAGCTCCAGCGTGAACACTGAAGCTTTCTTT. The chain has TRBV27 and TRBJ1-1; D is undetermined. V was trimmed by 8 bases and J by 0 bases, leaving 7 bases between them. This CDR3 contains 12 residues. Germline values: CDR1 MNHEY, CDR2 SMNVEV (reference sequence).

V gene TRBV6-2 or TRBV6-3 combines with J gene TRBJ1-2; D remains ambiguous. CDR3 length: 13 residues. Trimming cost V 2 bases and J 6 bases, with 10 bases left between them. CDR1 and CDR2 (germline): MNHEY, SVGEGT. The CDR3 DNA is TGTGCCAGCAGTTACAGGACGGCCGATGGCTACACCTTC. This sequence encodes CASSYRTADGYTF.

This clonotype is labeled medium-sized. This rearrangement joins TRBV9 to TRBJ1-5, with no clear D. The CDR3 is made up of 14 amino acids. Germline V lookup: CDR1 SGDLS, CDR2 YYNGEE. V was cut by 0 bases and J by 1 base, with 5 bases left in between. CDR3 sequence reads: CASSVDGSNQPQHF. In nucleotides, the CDR3 is TGTGCCAGCAGCGTAGATGGGAGCAATCAGCCCCAGCATTTT.

This clonotype was seen at least ten times. The CDR3 reads CASSPGLNTGELFF. The CDR3 bases are TGCGCCAGCAGTCCGGGGTTAAACACCGGGGAGCTGTTTTTT. The chain is built from TRBV5-1 and TRBJ2-2; a possible D gene is TRBD2 (5 bases). V lost 5 bases and J 2 bases, leaving 10 bases between the germline ends. The germline V gene encodes CDR1 SGHRS and CDR2 YFSETQ. This CDR3 is built from 14 residues.

There are a few counts of this clonotype. CDR3 in amino acids: CASSERYSGSDIQYF. The CDR3, as DNA: TGTGCCAGCAGTGAAAGATACAGCGGGAGTGACATTCAGTACTTC. This chain connects TRBV6-1 to TRBJ2-4; 8 positions match TRBD2. Trimming at V came to 2 bases and at J to 8 bases, leaving 8 bases not matched to a gene. The germline V gene encodes CDR1 MNHNS and CDR2 SASEGT. The CDR3 runs to 15 residues.

This clonotype was observed a few times. The rearrangement links TRBV4-3 to TRBJ1-4; D gene uncertain. Germline V CDR1 and CDR2: LGHNA, YSLEER. The CDR3 is made up of 13 amino acids. V was shortened by 6 bases and J by 2 bases, with 7 bases between the two germline ends. CDR3 amino acids: CASSARTNEKLFF. The CDR3 region has the DNA TGCGCCAGCAGTGCGAGGACTAATGAAAAACTGTTTTTT.

This clonotype was found many times. The J gene is TRBJ2-1, the V gene TRBV29-1, with D perhaps matching TRBD1 (5 bases). Per germline, CDR1 SQVTM and CDR2 ANQGSEA. V lost 3 bases, J lost 4 bases, and 10 bases lay in between. The CDR3 extends over 13 amino acids. CDR3 DNA sequence: TGCAGCGTTGAGGAGACAGAGTACAATGAGCAGTTCTTC. Translated, it gives CSVEETEYNEQFF.

This chain joins TRBV6-5 and TRBJ2-7, with TRBD1 identical over 7 bases. CDR3 size: 16 residues. The V gene's germline CDR1 is MNHEY and CDR2 SVGAGI. Trimming cost V 0 bases and J 0 bases; bases outside gene matches: 5. The CDR3 sequence: CASSYSGAGGSYEQYF. CDR3 DNA sequence: TGTGCCAGCAGTTACTCTGGGGCAGGGGGCTCCTACGAGCAGTACTTC.

Relative to its sample, this clonotype is medium-sized. The chain's CDR3 is CASSTGGARENEKLFF. CDR3 DNA sequence: TGTGCCAGCAGTACGGGAGGGGCTCGCGAGAATGAAAAACTGTTTTTT. The rearrangement links TRBV6-5 to TRBJ1-4; D perhaps matches TRBD1 (5 bases). The germline V and J ends were trimmed by 5 bases and 5 bases, with 18 bases remaining between them. The CDR3 loop spans 16 amino acids. Per the germline V gene, CDR1 is MNHEY and CDR2 is SVGAGI.

The chain has TRBV5-1 and TRBJ2-7; D uncertain. This CDR3 is built from 17 residues. Germline CDR1 is SGHRS and CDR2 is YFSETQ. V was shortened by 2 bases and J by 2 bases, with 20 bases between the two germline ends. This chain's CDR3 is CASSLMNVDQKAYEQYF. The CDR3 bases are TGCGCCAGCAGCTTAATGAATGTGGACCAGAAGGCCTACGAGCAGTACTTC.

This clonotype is medium-sized (0.01 to 0.1%). The V and J genes are TRBV10-3 and TRBJ1-2, with TRBD1 matching 7 bases. The V gene's germline CDR1 is ENHRY and CDR2 SYGVKD. V shed 8 bases and J 4 bases; nucleotides not matched to a gene: 7. The CDR3 has 13 residues. The CDR3 protein is CAIFLAGGYGYTF. Here the CDR3 DNA reads TGTGCCATCTTTTTAGCAGGGGGCTATGGCTACACCTTC.

This clonotype has a single count. V is TRBV7-3 and J is TRBJ2-5; TRBD2 aligns across 8 bases. This CDR3 has 13 amino acids. Germline V gene data show CDR1 as SGHTA and CDR2 as FQGTGA. V lost 5 bases, J lost 5 bases, and 4 bases stayed unmatched. DNA of the CDR3: TGTGCCAGCAGCCCCCCTAGCGGGGAGACCCAGTACTTC. Translated: CASSPPSGETQYF.

By share, this clonotype ranks as medium-sized. The J gene is TRBJ1-1, the V gene TRBV12-3 or TRBV12-4; D is unclear. With 1 base removed from V and 4 bases from J, the gap between germline ends came to 4 bases. The CDR3 length is 12 residues. The CDR3 nucleotides are TGTGCCAGCAGTTTAGGCGTCACTGAAGCTTTCTTT. Its protein is CASSLGVTEAFF.

There are many counts of this clonotype. This sequence joins TRBV7-9 and TRBJ1-1; no clear D. The CDR3 consists of 14 residues. Germline V gene lookup returns CDR1 SEHNR and CDR2 FQNEAQ (reference sequence). Trimming removed 3 bases from V and 1 base from J, with 9 bases in between. This CDR3 reads CASSLKIPNTEAFF. CDR3 bases: TGTGCCAGCAGCTTGAAAATTCCGAACACTGAAGCTTTCTTT. The full variable domain, its missing parts supplied by reference TRBV7-9 and TRBJ1-1, is DTGVSQNPRHKITKRGQNVTFRCDPISEHNRLYWYRQTLGQGPEFLTYFQNEAQLEKSRLLSDRFSAERPKGSFSTLEIQRTEQGDSAMYLCASSLKIPNTEAFFGQGTRLTVV.

This clonotype was recorded at least ten times. The V gene is TRBV20-1, the J gene TRBJ2-1, with unresolved D. Germline CDR1 reads DFQATT; CDR2 reads SNEGSKA (reference sequence). The CDR3 has 10 amino acids. Trimming took 2 bases from V and 5 from J, leaving 1 base between them. CDR3 sequence reads: CSARNNEQFF. The CDR3 bases are TGCAGTGCTAGAAACAATGAGCAGTTCTTC.

This sequence joins TRBV12-3 or TRBV12-4 and TRBJ2-6; D possibly corresponds to TRBD2 (6 bases). CDR3 length: 15 residues. Trimming removed 6 bases from V and 2 bases from J, with 11 bases in between. CDR3: CASRLAPAGANVLTF. The CDR3 nucleotides read TGTGCCAGCAGACTAGCTCCCGCTGGGGCCAACGTCCTGACTTTC.

The V call is TRBV28, the J call TRBJ2-5; D remains unclear. Germline loops: CDR1 MDHEN, CDR2 SYDVKM. This CDR3 comprises 14 residues. The germline V and J ends were trimmed by 9 bases and 4 bases, with 18 bases remaining between them. Here the CDR3 reads CASRAGRKRETQYF. In DNA, the CDR3 is TGTGCCAGTAGGGCCGGGCGAAAGAGAGAGACCCAGTACTTC.

This clonotype is classed as medium-sized. CDR3: CASSQGGTGLLDEQFF. CDR3 coding DNA: TGCGCCAGCAGCCAAGGAGGGACAGGGTTGTTGGATGAGCAGTTCTTC. This sequence joins TRBV4-1 and TRBJ2-1; TRBD1 matches 9 bases. CDR3 length: 16 residues. Germline V gene data show CDR1 as MGHRA and CDR2 as YSYEKL. Trimming cost V 1 base and J 8 bases; bases outside gene matches: 9.

This clonotype was seen at least ten times. V usage is TRBV30 and J usage is TRBJ2-7; 10 bases match TRBD1. Germline-derived CDR1 and CDR2 are GTSNPN and SVGIG (reference sequence). This CDR3 comprises 13 residues. V gave up 5 bases and J gave up 0 bases; unmatched junction bases: 1. In DNA form, the CDR3 reads TGTGCCTGGGGGGACAGGGGCTCCTACGAGCAGTACTTC. Protein product: CAWGDRGSYEQYF.